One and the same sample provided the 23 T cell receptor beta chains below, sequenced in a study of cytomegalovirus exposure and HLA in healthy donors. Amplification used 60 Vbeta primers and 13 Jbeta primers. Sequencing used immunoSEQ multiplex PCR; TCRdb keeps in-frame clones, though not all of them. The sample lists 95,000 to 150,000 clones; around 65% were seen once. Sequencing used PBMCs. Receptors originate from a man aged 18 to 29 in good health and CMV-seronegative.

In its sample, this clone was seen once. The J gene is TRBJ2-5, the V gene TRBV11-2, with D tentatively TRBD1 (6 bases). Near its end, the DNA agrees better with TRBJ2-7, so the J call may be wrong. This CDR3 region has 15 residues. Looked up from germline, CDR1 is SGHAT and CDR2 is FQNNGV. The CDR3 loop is CASSSIRGRSYEQYF. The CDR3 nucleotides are TGTGCCAGCAGCTCCATCAGGGGCCGCTCCTACGAGCAGTACTTC.

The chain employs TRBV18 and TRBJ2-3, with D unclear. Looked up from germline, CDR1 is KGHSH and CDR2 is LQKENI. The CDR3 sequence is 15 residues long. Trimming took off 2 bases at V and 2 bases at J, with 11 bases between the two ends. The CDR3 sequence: CASSPRGDYTDTQYF. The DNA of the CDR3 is TGTGCCAGCTCACCAAGAGGAGATTACACAGATACGCAGTATTTT.

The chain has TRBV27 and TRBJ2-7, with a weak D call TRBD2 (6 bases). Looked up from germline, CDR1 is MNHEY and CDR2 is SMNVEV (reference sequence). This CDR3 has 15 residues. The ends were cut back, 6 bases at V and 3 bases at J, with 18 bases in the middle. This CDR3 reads CASSKRRGANYEQYF. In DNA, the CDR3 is TGTGCCAGCAGCAAAAGGAGGGGCGCCAACTACGAGCAGTACTTC.

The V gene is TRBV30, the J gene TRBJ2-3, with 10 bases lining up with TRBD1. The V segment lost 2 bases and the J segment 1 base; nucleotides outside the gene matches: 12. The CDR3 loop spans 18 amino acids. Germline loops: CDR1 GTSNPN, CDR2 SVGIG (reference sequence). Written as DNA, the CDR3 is TGTGCCTGGAGTCCCATCCCCCGGACAGGGGGGCGCACAGATACGCAGTATTTT. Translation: CAWSPIPRTGGRTDTQYF.

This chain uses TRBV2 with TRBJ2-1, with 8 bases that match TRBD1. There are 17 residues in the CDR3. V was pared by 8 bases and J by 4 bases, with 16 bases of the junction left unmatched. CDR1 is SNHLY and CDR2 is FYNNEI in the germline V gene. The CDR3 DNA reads TGTGCCAGCCTTCAAAAGATAAACCAGGGGGCGTACAATGAGCAGTTCTTC. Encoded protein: CASLQKINQGAYNEQFF.

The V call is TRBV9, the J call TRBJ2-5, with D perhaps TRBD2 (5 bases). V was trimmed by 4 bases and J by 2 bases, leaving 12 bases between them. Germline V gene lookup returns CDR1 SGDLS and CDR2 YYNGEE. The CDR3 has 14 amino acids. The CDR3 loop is CASSSEGRQETQYF. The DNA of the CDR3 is TGTGCCAGCAGCTCAGAGGGAAGACAAGAGACCCAGTACTTC.

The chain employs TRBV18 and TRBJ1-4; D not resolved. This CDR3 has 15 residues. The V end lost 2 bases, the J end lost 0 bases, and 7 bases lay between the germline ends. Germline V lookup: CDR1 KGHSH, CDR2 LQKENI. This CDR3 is CASSPRGATNEKLFF. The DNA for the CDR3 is TGTGCCAGCTCACCAAGAGGAGCAACTAATGAAAAACTGTTTTTT.

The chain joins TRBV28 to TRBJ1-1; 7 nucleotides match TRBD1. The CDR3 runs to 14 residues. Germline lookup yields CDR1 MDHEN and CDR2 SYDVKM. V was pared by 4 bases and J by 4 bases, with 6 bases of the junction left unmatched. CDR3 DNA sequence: TGTGCCAGCAGTTCTAATCACAGGGGCACTGAAGCTTTCTTT. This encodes CASSSNHRGTEAFF.

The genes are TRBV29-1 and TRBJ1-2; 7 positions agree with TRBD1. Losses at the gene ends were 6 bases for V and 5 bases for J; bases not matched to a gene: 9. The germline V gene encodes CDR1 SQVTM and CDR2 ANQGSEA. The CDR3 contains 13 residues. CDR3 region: CSVRTGASYGYTF. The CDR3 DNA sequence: TGCAGCGTCCGAACAGGGGCCTCATATGGCTACACCTTC.

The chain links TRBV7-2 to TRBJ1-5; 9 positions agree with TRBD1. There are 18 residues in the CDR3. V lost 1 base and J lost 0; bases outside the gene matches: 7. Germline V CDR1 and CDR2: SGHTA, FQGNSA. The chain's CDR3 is CASSLGGTGQVSNQPQHF. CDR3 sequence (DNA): TGTGCCAGCAGCTTAGGCGGGACAGGGCAGGTTAGCAATCAGCCCCAGCATTTT.

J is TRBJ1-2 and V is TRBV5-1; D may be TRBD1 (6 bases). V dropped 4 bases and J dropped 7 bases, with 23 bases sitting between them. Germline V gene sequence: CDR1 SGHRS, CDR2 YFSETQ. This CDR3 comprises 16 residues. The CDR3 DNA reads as TGCGCCAGCAGCCCCTCCGGGACACCCGGTTCCGCTGGCTACACCTTC. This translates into CASSPSGTPGSAGYTF.

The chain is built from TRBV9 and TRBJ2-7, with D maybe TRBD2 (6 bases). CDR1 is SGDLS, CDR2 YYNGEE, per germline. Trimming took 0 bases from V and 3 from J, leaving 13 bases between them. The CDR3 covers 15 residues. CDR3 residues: CASSVDASEGYEQYF. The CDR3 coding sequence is TGTGCCAGCAGCGTAGACGCTAGCGAAGGCTACGAGCAGTACTTC.

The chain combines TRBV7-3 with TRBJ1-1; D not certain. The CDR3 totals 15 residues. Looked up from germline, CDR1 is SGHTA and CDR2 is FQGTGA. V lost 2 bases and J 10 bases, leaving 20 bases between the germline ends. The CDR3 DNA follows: TGTGCCAGCAGCTTATCCCCGGGGTCAATCACGGGAGCTTTCTTT. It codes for CASSLSPGSITGAFF.

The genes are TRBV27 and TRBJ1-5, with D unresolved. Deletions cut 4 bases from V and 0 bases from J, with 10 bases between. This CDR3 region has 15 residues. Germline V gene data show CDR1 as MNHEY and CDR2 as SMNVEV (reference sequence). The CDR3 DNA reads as TGTGCCAGCAGTTCCGGATACTATAGCAATCAGCCCCAGCATTTT. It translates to CASSSGYYSNQPQHF.

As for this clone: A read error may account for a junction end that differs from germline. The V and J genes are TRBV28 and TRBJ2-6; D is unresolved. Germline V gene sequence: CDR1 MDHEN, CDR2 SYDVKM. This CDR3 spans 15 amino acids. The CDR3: CASQEAVSWANVLTF. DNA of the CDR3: TGTGCCAGCCAGGAAGCCGTCTCTTGGGCCAACGTCCTGACTTTC.

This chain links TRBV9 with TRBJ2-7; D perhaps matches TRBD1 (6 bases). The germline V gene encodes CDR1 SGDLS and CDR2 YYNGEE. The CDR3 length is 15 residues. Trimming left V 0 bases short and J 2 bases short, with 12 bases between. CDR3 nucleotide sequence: TGTGCCAGCAGCGTAGGCGTGGGGGCCCCCTACGAGCAGTACTTC. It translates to CASSVGVGAPYEQYF.

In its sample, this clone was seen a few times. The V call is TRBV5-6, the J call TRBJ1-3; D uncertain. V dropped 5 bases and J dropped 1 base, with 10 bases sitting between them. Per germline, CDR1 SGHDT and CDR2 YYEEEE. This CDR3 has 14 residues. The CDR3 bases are TGTGCCAGCAGTCCTTGGGCATCTGGAAACACCATATATTTT. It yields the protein CASSPWASGNTIYF.

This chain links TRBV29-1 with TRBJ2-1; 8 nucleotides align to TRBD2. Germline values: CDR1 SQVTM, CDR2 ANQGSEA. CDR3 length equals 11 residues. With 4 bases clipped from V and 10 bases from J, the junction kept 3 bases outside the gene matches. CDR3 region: CSVAGTREQFF. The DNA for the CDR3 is TGCAGCGTTGCAGGGACTAGGGAGCAGTTCTTC.

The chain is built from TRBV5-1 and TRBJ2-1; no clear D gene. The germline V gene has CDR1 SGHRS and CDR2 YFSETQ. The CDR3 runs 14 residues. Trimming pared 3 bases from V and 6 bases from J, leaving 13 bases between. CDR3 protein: CASSSMTGINEQFF. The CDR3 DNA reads TGCGCCAGCAGCTCCATGACTGGAATCAATGAGCAGTTCTTC.

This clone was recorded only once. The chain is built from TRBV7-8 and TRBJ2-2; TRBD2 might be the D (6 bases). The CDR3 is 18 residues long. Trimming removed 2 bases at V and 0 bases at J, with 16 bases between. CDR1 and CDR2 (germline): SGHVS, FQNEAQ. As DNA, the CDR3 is TGTGCCAGCAGCTTACCCGGGGCTAGCGAAGCGAACACCGGGGAGCTGTTTTTT. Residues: CASSLPGASEANTGELFF.

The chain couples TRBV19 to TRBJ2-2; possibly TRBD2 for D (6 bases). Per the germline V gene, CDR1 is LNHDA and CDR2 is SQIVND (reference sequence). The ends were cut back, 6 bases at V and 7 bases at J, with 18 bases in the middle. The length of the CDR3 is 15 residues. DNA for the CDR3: TGTGCCAGTAGGGAGGGGACTGTCTGGGGCGGGGAGCTGTTTTTT. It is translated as CASREGTVWGGELFF. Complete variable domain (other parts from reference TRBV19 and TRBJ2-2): DGGITQSPKYLFRKEGQNVTLSCEQNLNHDAMYWYRQDPGQGLRLIYYSQIVNDFQKGDIAEGYSVSREKKESFPLTVTSAQKNPTAFYLCASREGTVWGGELFFGEGSRLTVL.

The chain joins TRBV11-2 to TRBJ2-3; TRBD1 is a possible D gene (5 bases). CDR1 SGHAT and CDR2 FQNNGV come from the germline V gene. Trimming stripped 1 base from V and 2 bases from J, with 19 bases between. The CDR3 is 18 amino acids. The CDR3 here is CASSLVSDSRLYTDTQYF. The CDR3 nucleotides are TGTGCCAGCAGCTTAGTAAGTGACAGCCGACTTTACACAGATACGCAGTATTTT.

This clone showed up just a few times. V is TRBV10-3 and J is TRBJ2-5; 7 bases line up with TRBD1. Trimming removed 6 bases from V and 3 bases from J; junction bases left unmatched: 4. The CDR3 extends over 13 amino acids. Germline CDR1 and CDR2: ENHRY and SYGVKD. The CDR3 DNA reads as TGTGCCATCAGCAAGGGGACAGAAGAGACCCAGTACTTC. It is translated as CAISKGTEETQYF.